This TCR beta chain is drawn from a study of blood T cell repertoires in COVID-19. The germline V gene has CDR1 SGHVS and CDR2 FQNEAQ. V lost 5 bases, J lost 6 bases, and 19 bases lay in between. The CDR3 covers 16 residues. TCRdb's copy holds only in-frame clones and misses some; the assay was immunoSEQ multiplex PCR. The sample yields approximately 180,000 clones, around 80% seen once. This receptor was identified in a woman in her 70s with acute or convalescent COVID-19. The rearrangement uses TRBV7-8 and TRBJ1-4; weak D call: TRBD1 (6 bases). Source material: peripheral blood. CDR3 coding DNA: TGTGCCAGCAGCAAAGGGACATTTAGCGAGCATGAAAAACTGTTTTTT. This sequence encodes CASSKGTFSEHEKLFF.